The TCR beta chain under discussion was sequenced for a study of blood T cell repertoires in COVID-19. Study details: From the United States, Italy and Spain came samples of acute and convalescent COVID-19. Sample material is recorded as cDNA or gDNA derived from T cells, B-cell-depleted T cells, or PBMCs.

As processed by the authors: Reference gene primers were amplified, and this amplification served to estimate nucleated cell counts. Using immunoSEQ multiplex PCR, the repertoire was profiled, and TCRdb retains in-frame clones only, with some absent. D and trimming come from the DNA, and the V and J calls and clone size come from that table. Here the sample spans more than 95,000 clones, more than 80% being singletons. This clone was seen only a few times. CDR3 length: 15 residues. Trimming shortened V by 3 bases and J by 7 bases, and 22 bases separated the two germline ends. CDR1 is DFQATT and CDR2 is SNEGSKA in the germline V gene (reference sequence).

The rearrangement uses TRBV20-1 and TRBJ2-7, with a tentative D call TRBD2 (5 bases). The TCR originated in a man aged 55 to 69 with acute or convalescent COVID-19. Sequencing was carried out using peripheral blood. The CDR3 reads CSASSMSGLVGEQYF. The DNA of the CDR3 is TGCAGTGCTAGTAGTATGTCGGGGTTGGTCGGAGAGCAGTACTTC.